The rows below give T cell receptor beta chains drawn from one sample of a study of blood T cell repertoires in COVID-19. This table comes from immunoSEQ multiplex PCR, and its TCRdb copy is limited to in-frame clones, with some not included. The sample includes 300,000 to 350,000 clones, 90% to 95% seen only once; the top ten take more than 3%. The sample was peripheral blood. All receptors come from a young woman who had recovered from COVID-19. Each CDR3 is given with its conserved first and last residue. A D gene is named only where the DNA matches it firmly. Clone sizes are given selectively: once, few, many, or a class where the clone is expanded.

once TRBJ2-2 TRBV5-6 TRBD2 TGTGCCAGCAGCTTCACCGGGACTATGAACACCGGGGAGCTGTTTTTT CASSFTGTMNTGELFF
. TRBJ2-5 TRBV28 TRBD1 TGTGCCAGCCAGGACAGGGGAAGGGAGACCCAGTACTTC CASQDRGRETQYF
. TRBJ1-2 TRBV5-4 . TGTGCCAGCAGCCCAACGAATGGAGTCTATGGCTACACCTTC CASSPTNGVYGYTF
. TRBJ1-2 TRBV14 . TGTGCCAGCAGCCTTTACAGGGAGAGTCGGGACTACACCTTC CASSLYRESRDYTF
. TRBJ2-3 TRBV2 TRBD2 TGTGCCAGCAGTGTCGGGACTAGCGCAGATACGCAGTATTTT CASSVGTSADTQYF
few TRBJ1-3 TRBV29-1 . TGCAGCGTTGAACAGGGGCCCGGAAACACCATATATTTT CSVEQGPGNTIYF
. TRBJ1-1 TRBV5-1 . TGCGCCAGCAGCTCTTCGTCGAACCTCCCTGAGGCTTTCTTT CASSSSSNLPEAFF
. TRBJ1-1 TRBV6-5 . TGTGCCAGCAGTACCCGAGGAAAACCGAACACTGAAGCTTTCTTT CASSTRGKPNTEAFF
once TRBJ1-6 TRBV30 TRBD1 TGTGCCTGGAGTTCGGACAGGGTTAGCTCCTATAATTCACCCCTCCACTTT CAWSSDRVSSYNSPLHF
. TRBJ2-5 TRBV7-2 TRBD2 TGTGCCAGCAGCCCCAGGGTAGCGGGATATCAAGAGACCCAGTACTTC CASSPRVAGYQETQYF
. TRBJ1-2 TRBV9 . TGTGCCAGCAGCGTACAGGGTAACTATGGCTACACCTTC CASSVQGNYGYTF
. TRBJ2-3 TRBV11-3 . TGTGCCAGCAGCACTGATCCGGGTCCCAAATTTACGCAGTATTTT CASSTDPGPKFTQYF
few TRBJ2-1 TRBV24-1 TRBD2 TGTGCCACCAGTGACCCGACTAGCGGGAGGGTCGATGAGCAGTTCTTC CATSDPTSGRVDEQFF
. TRBJ2-3 TRBV3-1/TRBV3-2 TRBD2 TGTGCCAGCAGCCAAATATCCGGGAGGGCCACAGATACGCAGTATTTT CASSQISGRATDTQYF
. TRBJ2-6 TRBV2 . TGTGCCAGCAGTGATGTCAGTGCTGGGGCCAACGTCCTGACTTTC CASSDVSAGANVLTF
. TRBJ1-5 TRBV18 . TGTGCCAGCTCACGTGACAGGTCCCCTCAGCCCCAGCATTTT CASSRDRSPQPQHF
once TRBJ1-4 TRBV5-8 . TGTGCCAGCAGCTTGGGGGACAACCTAAGGGAAAAACTGTTTTTT CASSLGDNLREKLFF
. TRBJ2-1 TRBV7-2 . TGTGCCAGCAGCTTGAGCGGAGCATCCTCCTACAATGAGCAGTTCTTC CASSLSGASSYNEQFF
. TRBJ2-3 TRBV7-9 TRBD1 TGTGCCAGCAGCACCTCGACAGGGGACACAGATACGCAGTATTTT CASSTSTGDTDTQYF
. TRBJ2-2 TRBV19 TRBD2 TGTGCCAGTAGGCCGGGACTAGCGGGATCGATGACCGGGGAGCTGTTTTTT CASRPGLAGSMTGELFF
. TRBJ1-5 TRBV4-3 TRBD1 TGCGCCAGCAGCCAAGATCTAAGGACAGGGGAATATAGCAATCAGCCCCAGCATTTT CASSQDLRTGEYSNQPQHF
. TRBJ2-2 TRBV7-2 TRBD1 TGTGCCAGCAGCCGGGACAGAGCGAACACCGGGGAGCTGTTTTTT CASSRDRANTGELFF
. TRBJ2-3 TRBV7-2 . TGTGCCAGCAGCTTATCATACTATACGCAGTATTTT CASSLSYYTQYF
. TRBJ1-2 TRBV19 . TGTGCCAGTAGTATCCTTCAGGGTGAGAATGGCTACACCTTC CASSILQGENGYTF
. TRBJ2-5 TRBV7-2 TRBD2 TGTGCCAGCAGCTTAGGGCCTAGCGGGTTGACCCAGTACTTC CASSLGPSGLTQYF
. TRBJ2-2 TRBV5-3 TRBD1 TGTGCCAGAGGAAAGGACAGGGACAGCGGGGAGCTGTTTTTT CARGKDRDSGELFF
. TRBJ1-4 TRBV5-4 . TGTGCCAGCAGCTCGGCGCGGACAGATGAAAAACTGTTTTTT CASSSARTDEKLFF
once TRBJ1-2 TRBV5-6 . TGTGCCAGCAGCTTGGCGTCCTGGGGGGGCGGCTACACCTTC CASSLASWGGGYTF
. TRBJ2-3 TRBV21-1 . TGTGCCAGCAGCAAAGTTGTGTCTCAAGCCCCAGATACGCAGTATTTT CASSKVVSQAPDTQYF
. TRBJ1-3 TRBV5-1 . TGCGCCAGCAGCGGGAGAACCACAGGGTCTGGAAACACCATATATTTT CASSGRTTGSGNTIYF
. TRBJ1-5 TRBV30 . TGTGCCTGGACACAGGGATCCAATCAGCCCCAGCATTTT CAWTQGSNQPQHF
. TRBJ2-3 TRBV27 TRBD2 TGTGCCAGCAGTTTATTTATAGCGGGAGGGTACACAGATACGCAGTATTTT CASSLFIAGGYTDTQYF
. TRBJ1-1 TRBV27 . TGTGCCAGCAGATTAGGGGGGACCCTTTTCACTGAAGCTTTCTTT CASRLGGTLFTEAFF
. TRBJ2-1 TRBV6-6 . TGTGCCACCCTCCCTTACGGGAGCGAGACCGGTGAGCAGTTCTTC CATLPYGSETGEQFF
. TRBJ2-5 TRBV5-1 . TGCGCCAGTCAAAGCTTCAGGGGTGCCGGGCCCCCGGAGACCCAGTACTTC CASQSFRGAGPPETQYF
. TRBJ2-2 TRBV9 . TGTGCCAGCAGCGTAGATACGGGAAGGACCGGGGAGCTGTTTTTT CASSVDTGRTGELFF
. TRBJ1-1 TRBV5-4 TRBD1 TGTGCCAGCAGCCCTAAAACAGGGGGCAGGAACACTGAAGCTTTCTTT CASSPKTGGRNTEAFF
. TRBJ2-3 TRBV7-9 TRBD1 TGTGCCAGCAGCTTAGTCCTTCGACAGGGCGCAGATACGCAGTATTTT CASSLVLRQGADTQYF
. TRBJ2-3 TRBV18 TRBD2 TGTGCCAGCTCACCAACGGGGAGGGAGCGGGAGGGTTTTTTCCCGTCACAGGGTACGCAGTATTTT CASSPTGREREGFFPSQGTQYF
. TRBJ1-2 TRBV27 TRBD1 TGTGCCAGCAGTTTTAAGGGGGCCTATGGCTACACCTTC CASSFKGAYGYTF
. TRBJ1-1 TRBV23-1 . TGCGCCAGCAGTCCCCCCTCGGGCGGGGAGCAGAACACTGAAGCTTTCTTT CASSPPSGGEQNTEAFF
once TRBJ2-1 TRBV7-9 TRBD1 TGTGCCAGCAGCTTAGTACAGGGGCAAAATGAGCAGTTCTTC CASSLVQGQNEQFF
. TRBJ2-1 TRBV11-3 TRBD2 TGTGCCAGCAGTCAATGGGAAGGACTAGCGATCAATGAGCAGTTCTTC CASSQWEGLAINEQFF
. TRBJ2-5 TRBV5-1 TRBD2 TGCGCCAGCAGCTTGGGAACTAGCGGGAGCCGGGGATGGGAGACCCAGTACTTC CASSLGTSGSRGWETQYF
. TRBJ2-3 TRBV4-3 . TGCGCCAGCAGCCCAAAAGGGCGGGTTGAGTGGGATACGCAGTATTTT CASSPKGRVEWDTQYF
. TRBJ1-1 TRBV6-2/TRBV6-3 . TGTGCCAGCACCCCCCTTGGCCGGAACACTGAAGCTTTCTTT CASTPLGRNTEAFF
. TRBJ2-3 TRBV5-1 . TGCGCCAGCAGCCCCGGACTCGCAACAGATACGCAGTATTTT CASSPGLATDTQYF
. TRBJ1-2 TRBV11-3 . TGTGCCAGCAGCTCGACACCTAACTATGGCTACACCTTC CASSSTPNYGYTF
. TRBJ2-1 TRBV21-1 . TGTGCCAGCAGCAAAGCGATAGCGGGAGGGCGTCCCTACAATGAGCAGTTCTTC CASSKAIAGGRPYNEQFF
. TRBJ1-1 TRBV27 . TGTGCCAGCAGTTTCACGAGGGAGACTGAAGCTTTCTTT CASSFTRETEAFF
. TRBJ1-1 TRBV6-5 . TGTGCCAGCAGCCCCCTAGGGAACACTGAAGCTTTCTTT CASSPLGNTEAFF
. TRBJ1-2 TRBV30 . TGTGCCTGGAGTTCAGGAACCCATAACTATGGCTACACCTTC CAWSSGTHNYGYTF
. TRBJ2-1 TRBV4-1 TRBD2 TGCGCCAGCAGCCAACCCAGAACCGGGACTAGCGGGAGGGGTGAGCAGTTCTTC CASSQPRTGTSGRGEQFF
. TRBJ1-4 TRBV7-9 . TGTGCCAGCAGCTCGCGGGGGGGTAATGAAAAACTGTTTTTT CASSSRGGNEKLFF
. TRBJ2-1 TRBV5-1 TRBD2 TGCGCCAGCAGCTTGGGACTAGCGGGAGGGGTTAATGAGCAGTTCTTC CASSLGLAGGVNEQFF